This TCR beta chain was retrieved from a study of blood T cell repertoires in COVID-19. Study details: From T cells, B-cell-depleted T cells, or PBMCs came the material, which was cDNA or gDNA.

In the original workflow: Reference gene primer amplification gave nucleated cell count estimates. Clones were sequenced by immunoSEQ multiplex PCR, and TCRdb holds only the in-frame ones, with some missing. The DNA was the basis for D and trimming; V, J and clone size are from that table. The top ten hold about 8.5% of the sample, which has roughly 300,000 clones, over 75% seen once. Germline CDR1 is KGHDR and CDR2 is SFDVKD. Unmatched junction bases numbered 8, after V lost 9 bases and J lost 3 bases. This CDR3 is built from 14 residues. Sequences were obtained from peripheral blood. The source is a man aged 18-30 years with active or convalescent COVID-19. The chain has TRBV24-1 and TRBJ2-7; 9 nucleotides agree with TRBD1. Written as DNA, the CDR3 is TGTGCCACCCGCCGAGGGACAGGGATCTACGAGCAGTACTTC. It yields the protein CATRRGTGIYEQYF.